Following are 25 T cell receptor beta chains from one sample sequenced in a study of cytomegalovirus exposure and HLA in healthy donors. The table came from immunoSEQ multiplex PCR; TCRdb's copy has only in-frame clones and leaves some out. The sample shows about 250,000 clones, roughly 87% of them seen only once. Sequencing was carried out using PBMCs. These receptors were taken from a man between 18 and 29 years old in good health and CMV-seropositive.

A note on this clone: Other DNA sequences in the sample encode the same CDR3. The chain combines TRBV5-1 with TRBJ2-7; no clear D. The CDR3 length is 13 residues. Trimming left V 1 base short and J 0 bases short, with 5 bases between. From germline, CDR1 is SGHRS and CDR2 YFSETQ. The CDR3 reads CASSLTSSYEQYF. The CDR3, as DNA: TGCGCCAGCAGCTTGACGAGCTCCTACGAGCAGTACTTC.

This clone was recorded only once. J is TRBJ1-1 and V is TRBV27; D unclear. The germline V gene has CDR1 MNHEY and CDR2 SMNVEV (reference sequence). This CDR3 has 17 amino acids. V was trimmed by 6 bases and J by 1 base, leaving 21 bases between them. The CDR3 bases are TGTGCCAGCAGAAATTATAACCCGGGAGGTAAGAACACTGAAGCTTTCTTT. It translates to CASRNYNPGGKNTEAFF.

This chain joins TRBV27 and TRBJ1-5, with D possibly TRBD1 on 5 matching bases. Deletions cut 4 bases from V and 1 base from J, with 8 bases between. Per germline, CDR1 MNHEY and CDR2 SMNVEV (reference sequence). The CDR3 spans 14 residues. In DNA, the CDR3 is TGTGCCAGCAGTTCCGGGGGAAGCAATCAGCCCCAGCATTTT. Its translation is CASSSGGSNQPQHF.

The chain carries TRBV23-1 and TRBJ2-7; D gene uncertain. Being an ORF, TRBV23-1 has a function that is uncertain. The CDR3 is 14 amino acids. The ends were cut back, 8 bases at V and 2 bases at J, with 16 bases in the middle. This CDR3 reads CASREDPLAYEQYF. For the CDR3, the DNA is TGCGCCAGCCGCGAGGATCCTTTGGCCTACGAGCAGTACTTC.

This clone was counted a single time. The chain recombines TRBV19 with TRBJ2-1; TRBD1 aligns across 8 bases. CDR3 length: 15 amino acids. The V gene's germline CDR1 is LNHDA and CDR2 SQIVND (reference sequence). The V and J ends lost 2 bases and 7 bases, in that order; junction bases with no gene match: 7. The CDR3 is CASSITGQVSNEQFF. The CDR3 nucleotides are TGTGCCAGTAGTATAACGGGACAGGTCTCTAATGAGCAGTTCTTC.

The rearrangement links TRBV5-4 to TRBJ2-5; D is undetermined. Germline V CDR1 and CDR2: SGHNT, YYREEE (reference sequence). The length of the CDR3 is 11 residues. The V gene lost 4 bases and the J gene lost 2 bases, with 3 bases spanning the gap. The CDR3 loop reads CASSLQETQYF. The CDR3 DNA reads TGTGCCAGCAGCCTACAAGAGACCCAGTACTTC. Variable domain in full (rest from reference TRBV5-4 and TRBJ2-5): ETGVTQSPTHLIKTRGQQVTLRCSSQSGHNTVSWYQQALGQGPQFIFQYYREEENGRGNFPPRFSGLQFPNYSSELNVNALELDDSALYLCASSLQETQYFGPGTRLLVL.

This chain uses TRBV30 with TRBJ2-7; TRBD2 aligns across 7 bases. The V gene end was trimmed by 5 bases and the J gene end by 4 bases; junction bases not matched to a gene: 8. Germline V lookup: CDR1 GTSNPN, CDR2 SVGIG (reference sequence). This CDR3 comprises 13 residues. This chain's CDR3 is CAWEESGKYEQYF. The CDR3 nucleotides are TGTGCCTGGGAAGAGAGCGGGAAATACGAGCAGTACTTC.

This clone was detected ten times or more. The rearrangement uses TRBV18 and TRBJ2-1, with D maybe TRBD1 (6 bases). V lost 4 bases and J lost 5, with 9 bases in between. The CDR3 is 13 residues long. The germline gives CDR1 KGHSH, CDR2 LQKENI. DNA for the CDR3: TGTGCCAGCTCACTGGGGGCTAACAATGAGCAGTTCTTC. Residues: CASSLGANNEQFF.

This clone was found once. The V gene is TRBV5-4, the J gene TRBJ1-2; D is ambiguous. CDR3 length: 14 residues. From germline, CDR1 is SGHNT and CDR2 YYREEE (reference sequence). V was pared by 0 bases and J by 2 bases, with 8 bases between. CDR3 bases: TGTGCCAGCAGCTTGGATAGGCCCAACTATGGCTACACCTTC. Protein: CASSLDRPNYGYTF.

The rearrangement joins TRBV27 to TRBJ1-1, with a weak D call TRBD1 (6 bases). CDR3 size: 14 residues. Trimming took off 2 bases at V and 3 bases at J, with 10 bases between the two ends. Germline V CDR1 and CDR2: MNHEY, SMNVEV (reference sequence). The CDR3: CASSLQGTYTEAFF. Written as DNA, the CDR3 is TGTGCCAGCAGTTTACAAGGGACATACACTGAAGCTTTCTTT.

V gene TRBV30 combines with J gene TRBJ2-7; D unresolved. The CDR3 spans 11 residues. V lost 8 bases to trimming and J lost 4 bases, with 12 bases between them. Germline values: CDR1 GTSNPN, CDR2 SVGIG (reference sequence). Written as DNA, the CDR3 is TGTGCCCAAGGACGGAGATACGAGCAGTACTTC. This sequence encodes CAQGRRYEQYF.

The V call is TRBV28, the J call TRBJ1-1; tentative D call: TRBD1 (5 bases). The V gene's germline CDR1 is MDHEN and CDR2 SYDVKM. There are 13 residues in the CDR3. The ends were cut back, 6 bases at V and 10 bases at J, with 18 bases in the middle. The CDR3 DNA reads as TGTGCCAGCAGCGAAGGGGAAGCCATGGGAGCTTTCTTT. Protein product: CASSEGEAMGAFF.

This clone was counted a single time. This chain links TRBV29-1 with TRBJ1-2; possibly TRBD1 for D (6 bases). The CDR3 length is 13 residues. Per germline, CDR1 SQVTM and CDR2 ANQGSEA. V lost 7 bases to trimming and J lost 4 bases, with 16 bases between them. The CDR3 bases are TGCAGCGGTGGTTTGGGGGCAGCCTATGGCTACACCTTC. Protein sequence: CSGGLGAAYGYTF.

V usage is TRBV6-5 and J usage is TRBJ1-1; no clear D gene. V lost 0 bases to trimming and J lost 5 bases, with 16 bases between them. The V gene's germline CDR1 is MNHEY and CDR2 SVGAGI. The CDR3 has 16 amino acids. The CDR3 loop reads CASSYSGMTGMTEAFF. Here the CDR3 DNA reads TGTGCCAGCAGTTACTCAGGCATGACGGGGATGACTGAAGCTTTCTTT.

Here the CDR3 reads CASSLGLAENYEQYF. CDR3 nucleotides: TGTGCCAGCAGCCTGGGACTAGCGGAAAACTACGAGCAGTACTTC. The chain combines TRBV4-2 with TRBJ2-7; TRBD2 matches at 11 bases. The CDR3 is 15 amino acids. Germline CDR1 and CDR2: LGHNA and YNFKEQ. The V gene end was trimmed by 4 bases and the J gene end by 3 bases; junction bases not matched to a gene: 5.

The count of this clone is one. The gene calls are TRBV15 and TRBJ2-3, with TRBD2 identical over 11 bases. Germline V gene sequence: CDR1 LNHNV, CDR2 YYDKDF (reference sequence). This CDR3 is built from 15 residues. V gave up 3 bases and J gave up 3 bases; unmatched junction bases: 2. The CDR3 here is CATSRRLAGTDTQYF. The DNA of the CDR3 is TGTGCCACCAGCAGGAGACTAGCGGGAACAGATACGCAGTATTTT.

The chain uses TRBV6-5 and TRBJ2-7; D not certain. This CDR3 has 14 amino acids. CDR1 and CDR2 from the germline V gene are MNHEY and SVGAGI. V was trimmed by 0 bases and J by 5 bases, leaving 11 bases between them. CDR3 nucleotides: TGTGCCAGCAGTTACTCGAGTGACACCCACGAGCAGTACTTC. Translating it yields CASSYSSDTHEQYF.

The chain combines TRBV7-3 with TRBJ2-1; 8 bases are a match to TRBD2. The CDR3 contains 16 residues. The ends lost 4 bases at V and 0 bases at J; junction bases unmatched: 5. CDR1 SGHTA and CDR2 FQGTGA come from the germline V gene. CDR3 region: CASSWSGGHSYNEQFF. CDR3 sequence (DNA): TGTGCCAGCAGCTGGTCGGGAGGGCACTCCTACAATGAGCAGTTCTTC.

Of note for this clone: Other DNA sequences in this specimen translate into the identical CDR3. The chain employs TRBV6-5 and TRBJ1-1; 8 nucleotides match TRBD1. J was trimmed by 1 base and V by 4 bases; bases with no gene match: 5. Germline V gene lookup returns CDR1 MNHEY and CDR2 SVGAGI. The CDR3 spans 15 residues. Here the CDR3 reads CASSSPGQGNTEAFF. In nucleotides, the CDR3 is TGTGCCAGCAGTTCTCCCGGACAGGGGAACACTGAAGCTTTCTTT.

This chain links TRBV11-2 with TRBJ2-1; D ambiguous. This CDR3 has 14 amino acids. V lost 5 bases, J lost 15 bases, and 23 bases lay in between. Germline lookup yields CDR1 SGHAT and CDR2 FQNNGV. The CDR3 sequence is CASSPGHPQSLRFF. CDR3 DNA sequence: TGTGCCAGCAGCCCCGGGCACCCCCAAAGTTTGCGGTTCTTC.

The gene calls are TRBV6-1 and TRBJ1-5, with D tentatively TRBD1 (5 bases). The V end was cut by 2 bases, the J end by 4 bases, with 12 bases between. Germline V gives CDR1 MNHNS, CDR2 SASEGT. The CDR3 has 15 amino acids. CDR3 nucleotides: TGTGCCAGCAGTGAATGGTGGGGCGCAAATCAGCCCCAGCATTTT. It yields the protein CASSEWWGANQPQHF.

This chain connects TRBV7-8 to TRBJ2-7; D remains ambiguous. The CDR3 is 15 amino acids. The V gene lost 1 base and the J gene lost 2 bases, with 12 bases spanning the gap. Germline-derived CDR1 and CDR2 are SGHVS and FQNEAQ. The CDR3 protein is CASSLGPGWAYEQYF. The CDR3 region has the DNA TGTGCCAGCAGCTTAGGCCCTGGTTGGGCCTACGAGCAGTACTTC.

The rearrangement uses TRBV6-5 and TRBJ2-1, with D maybe TRBD2 (6 bases). Trimming removed 2 bases from V and 8 bases from J, with 13 bases in between. The CDR3 extends over 14 amino acids. Looked up from germline, CDR1 is MNHEY and CDR2 is SVGAGI. For the CDR3, the DNA is TGTGCCAGCAGTTACCTAACTAGCTTCCATGAGCAGTTCTTC. The encoded protein is CASSYLTSFHEQFF.

The count of this clone is one. V is TRBV5-1 and J is TRBJ1-1; the match to TRBD1 covers 8 bases. The CDR3 sequence is 15 residues long. The V gene's germline CDR1 is SGHRS and CDR2 YFSETQ. The V segment lost 7 bases and the J segment 1 base; nucleotides outside the gene matches: 9. As DNA, the CDR3 is TGCGCCAGCTGGATTGGACAGGGTGGGAACACTGAAGCTTTCTTT. Translation gives CASWIGQGGNTEAFF.

The chain recombines TRBV19 with TRBJ2-7; 7 bases map to TRBD2. The V gene's germline CDR1 is LNHDA and CDR2 SQIVND (reference sequence). With V trimmed by 5 bases and J by 0 bases, 7 bases remained unmatched. This CDR3 contains 15 residues. The CDR3 spells CASSPSSGASYEQYF. CDR3 sequence (DNA): TGTGCCAGTAGTCCCTCTAGCGGAGCCTCCTACGAGCAGTACTTC.